This is a list of T cell receptor beta chains from one sample in a study of blood T cell repertoires in COVID-19. Profiling relied on immunoSEQ multiplex PCR, and the TCRdb table lists in-frame clones only, not all of them. Seen here are about 30,000 clones, 60% to 80% observed once, and the top ten hold about half. Source material: peripheral blood. These receptors were taken from a woman in her 70s with acute or convalescent COVID-19. CDR3s include the opening cysteine and the closing phenylalanine or tryptophan. Each record gives: D gene, V gene, J gene, CDR3 protein. D genes are given only for firm matches.

TRBD1,TRBV7-2,TRBJ1-6,CASSRDSNNSPLHF
TRBD2,TRBV3-1/TRBV3-2,TRBJ2-6,CASSQGLAGTGANVLTF
-,TRBV3-1/TRBV3-2,TRBJ2-7,CASSQDSGRDSYEQYF
-,TRBV27,TRBJ1-5,CASSLTPHGNQPQHF
-,TRBV28,TRBJ2-7,CASSPGNEQYF
TRBD1,TRBV2,TRBJ1-2,CASRGQGEIYGYTF
-,TRBV9,TRBJ2-1,CASSSKGGDSYNEQFF
-,TRBV14,TRBJ1-1,CASSVAGAGLPTEAFF
TRBD2,TRBV7-3,TRBJ2-1,CASSERAGTSADEQFF
-,TRBV20-1,TRBJ1-3,CSARGGDTIYF
-,TRBV4-2,TRBJ1-5,CASNPGSASNQPQHF
-,TRBV6-1,TRBJ1-5,CASSEFPGMGQPQHF
-,TRBV12-1,TRBJ2-7,CASSFAGQYF
-,TRBV6-2/TRBV6-3,TRBJ2-3,CASSYSAGATDTQYF
TRBD2,TRBV3-1/TRBV3-2,TRBJ2-7,CASSQGTSGYEQYF
TRBD2,TRBV28,TRBJ2-2,CASTPAGVGSGELFF
-,TRBV28,TRBJ2-1,CASSLFPLNEQFF
TRBD1,TRBV7-2,TRBJ1-3,CASSLGSGQVGPGNTIYF
TRBD2,TRBV9,TRBJ2-1,CASSASTSGGLAQFF
-,TRBV28,TRBJ2-1,CASSLLVLERSYNEQFF
-,TRBV27,TRBJ2-3,CASSLSQAGPTDTQYF
TRBD1,TRBV29-1,TRBJ1-1,CSVETGGYTEAFF
-,TRBV9,TRBJ1-6,CASSVGENSPLHF
-,TRBV5-1,TRBJ2-7,CASRWRQDSYEQYF
-,TRBV28,TRBJ1-1,CASSYPGGRNTEAFF
-,TRBV30,TRBJ1-1,CAWSVVSGSAFF
TRBD1,TRBV5-4,TRBJ2-6,CASSPGQGDGANVLTF
TRBD2,TRBV28,TRBJ2-7,CASSLPSGGLLGEQYF
-,TRBV28,TRBJ2-3,CASSWWSEGDTQYF
-,TRBV29-1,TRBJ2-7,CSVEFVGRRAYEQYF
-,TRBV27,TRBJ1-5,CASSFDRNQPQHF
-,TRBV6-6,TRBJ2-5,CASRNTLMTGETQYF
TRBD2,TRBV28,TRBJ2-5,CASAFLPSGRVETQYF
TRBD2,TRBV27,TRBJ2-2,CASSSAGLAGALGLGGELFF
TRBD2,TRBV3-1/TRBV3-2,TRBJ2-7,CASSQGTSGTHEQYF
-,TRBV7-2,TRBJ2-2,CASSLASRGAGELFF
TRBD1,TRBV5-1,TRBJ2-1,CASSLGQGAYNEQFF
TRBD2,TRBV14,TRBJ2-7,CASSQEVTSGYEQYF
-,TRBV5-1,TRBJ1-1,CASTAGNTEAFF
TRBD2,TRBV28,TRBJ2-5,CASRAGGGQETQYF
-,TRBV28,TRBJ2-7,CASLLANSYEQYF
TRBD2,TRBV19,TRBJ2-1,CASSPSSGSLTYNEQFF
-,TRBV4-2,TRBJ2-7,CASSHQDKVPYEQYF
-,TRBV11-2,TRBJ1-2,CASSFLQDYGYTF
-,TRBV7-9,TRBJ1-1,CASSLRGGGVLNTEAFF